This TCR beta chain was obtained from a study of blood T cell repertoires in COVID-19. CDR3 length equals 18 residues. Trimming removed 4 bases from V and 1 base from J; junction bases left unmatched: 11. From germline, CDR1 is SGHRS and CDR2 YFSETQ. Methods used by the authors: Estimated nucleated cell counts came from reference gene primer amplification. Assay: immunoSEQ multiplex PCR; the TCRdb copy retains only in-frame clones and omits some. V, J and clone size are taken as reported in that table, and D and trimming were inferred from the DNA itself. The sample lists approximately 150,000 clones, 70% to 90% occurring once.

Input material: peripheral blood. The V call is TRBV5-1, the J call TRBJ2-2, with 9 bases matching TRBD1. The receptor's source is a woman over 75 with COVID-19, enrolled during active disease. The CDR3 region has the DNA TGCGCCAGCAGCCGGTGGGCGTCGGGACAGGGGAACACCGGGGAGCTGTTTTTT. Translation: CASSRWASGQGNTGELFF.